This T cell receptor beta chain was observed in a study of shared clonotypes between healthy human individuals. CD8 cells classed as naive were CD45RO-negative and positively selected for CCR7, excluding terminally differentiated effector memory CD45RA+ cells. Study processing details: There were no quality scores in the junction-only immunoSEQ sequences, so filtering differed. Only in-frame clones appear in the TCRdb table, and some are missing; sequencing was by immunoSEQ multiplex PCR. V and J calls plus clone size are reproduced from that table; the DNA served to infer D and trimming. The table has around 2.1 million clones, roughly 91% seen once; the top ten hold over 1.5%. As regards this clone: Its antigen is as yet unknown.

General observations from the study: What limited the represented genetic and exposure-history diversity was the small number of donors. Estimated richness values were generally larger in naive subsets than in memory subsets. With four donors compared, roughly 5% of naive CD4 clonotypes were shared.

Sequenced sample: naive CD8+ T cells from PBMCs. This receptor was identified in a man between 18 and 29 years old in good health. Some clones in this sample may be carry-over from other donors' samples.

The CDR3 sequence: CASGPLAGGSYEQYF. The CDR3 bases are TGTGCCAGCGGTCCACTAGCGGGAGGCTCCTACGAGCAGTACTTC. This rearrangement joins TRBV27 to TRBJ2-7; 12 nucleotides agree with TRBD2. The CDR3 sequence is 15 residues long. Germline assignment: CDR1 MNHEY and CDR2 SMNVEV (reference sequence). With V trimmed by 8 bases and J by 0 bases, 5 bases remained unmatched.